This T cell receptor (beta chain) stems from a study of T cell responses to AZD1222 COVID-19 vaccine. On the study more broadly: Whether given at about 4 or about 12 weeks, second doses were pooled. Study findings and constraints: Reports say nearly half of spike-specific TCRs go after unmutated variant regions. Clonal diversity was possibly underestimated; the donors were predominantly white British and more often female.

Some clones are missing from TCRdb's copy, which holds only in-frame ones; the method was immunoSEQ multiplex PCR. The repertoire holds 140,000 to 150,000 clones, around nine tenths seen once, with about 3.5% in the top ten. In regard to this clone: Its antigen is not known.

The sequencing here drew on peripheral blood, taken on day 0 of AZD1222 vaccination. The TCR comes from an adult in good health.

Written as DNA, the CDR3 is TGTGCCAGCAGCCAAAGTCTGAGTAGGCAGTTCTTC. This gives the protein CASSQSLSRQFF. This sequence joins TRBV2 and TRBJ2-1; D not certain. V was cut by 6 bases and J by 12 bases, with 15 bases left in between. This CDR3 is built from 12 residues. Germline values: CDR1 SNHLY, CDR2 FYNNEI.